At least ten counts were recorded for the clone carrying this T cell receptor beta chain. This sample is drawn from a study of human T cells and chemical hapten exposure. TCRdb reanalysed the RACE reads using MiXCR and keeps one entry per CDR3 protein. The sample records under 90,000 distinct CDR3 sequences, 8.5% being singletons. Sample time point: patch test 2, 6 weeks after DPC sensitization. Indicated treatment: therapeutic diphenylcyclopropenone sensitization with weekly scalp DPC. The source material was whole blood, sampled in connection with sensitization to the hapten diphenylcyclopropenone (DPC). This TCR came from a woman aged 45-59 years with alopecia areata. Some clones in this sample may be carry-over from other donors' samples.

The CDR3 DNA is TGTGCCAGCAGCGCTAACCACTATGGCTACACCTTC. This translates into CASSANHYGYTF. This chain links TRBV9 with TRBJ1-2; D remains unclear. V was clipped by 3 bases and J by 3 bases, with 6 bases between them. The CDR3 length is 12 residues. CDR1 is SGDLS and CDR2 is YYNGEE in the germline V gene.